The 32 T cell receptor beta chains listed next were all sequenced from one sample in a study of identical twins (TCRdb year 2016). Libraries were built with 5' RACE. The reads were generated on an Illumina HiSeq 2000. Using fastp trimming at Q25 and MiXCR clonotype assembly, TCRdb reanalyzed the public sequencing data and kept in-frame beta chains. Duplicate CDR3 protein sequences are folded into a single record with the most common DNA and genes. A total of roughly 290,000 distinct CDR3 sequences appear in this sample, roughly 10% of them only once. The ten largest clones add up to around 7.1% of the sample. These data are also associated with another study on yellow fever vaccine responses in identical twins.

Sequenced input: CD8+ T cells sorted from blood. These receptors all stem from a young woman in good health.

The sample holds many counts of this clonotype. This chain links TRBV6-4 with TRBJ2-3; 8 bases are shared with TRBD2. Germline values: CDR1 MRHNA, CDR2 SNTAGT. The CDR3 has 14 amino acids. The ends lost 3 bases at V and 2 bases at J; junction bases unmatched: 1. CDR3 in DNA: TGTGCCAGCAGTGAGCGGGGGGACACAGATACGCAGTATTTT. This translates into CASSERGDTDTQYF.

This clonotype was detected only once. This rearrangement joins TRBV20-1 to TRBJ2-7; 7 nucleotides match TRBD2. The junction had 9 bases not matched to a gene; V was cut back by 3 bases and J by 4 bases. The CDR3 is 14 residues long. Germline CDR1 DFQATT, CDR2 SNEGSKA (reference sequence). CDR3 in amino acids: CSARGGGVSYEQYF. The DNA of the CDR3 is TGCAGTGCTAGGGGTGGGGGGGTTTCGTACGAGCAGTACTTC.

This clonotype was recorded a few times. The chain couples TRBV4-3 to TRBJ2-1; D gene unclear. V was trimmed by 0 bases and J by 0 bases, leaving 12 bases between them. Germline assignment: CDR1 LGHNA and CDR2 YSLEER. The CDR3 extends over 17 amino acids. CDR3 bases: TGCGCCAGCAGCCAAGATAGGTTGAAATTCTCCTACAATGAGCAGTTCTTC. Its protein is CASSQDRLKFSYNEQFF.

This clonotype was seen many times. The V call is TRBV29-1, the J call TRBJ2-5; D unresolved. CDR3 length: 12 amino acids. Trimming took off 7 bases at V and 4 bases at J, with 13 bases between the two ends. In germline, CDR1 is SQVTM, CDR2 ANQGSEA. CDR3 sequence (DNA): TGCAGCGATCGGGTGGTCGGAGAGACCCAGTACTTC. Its protein product is CSDRVVGETQYF.

This clonotype has more than one count but fewer than ten. CDR3 sequence (DNA): TGTGCCACCAGCAGAGAGACAGGCGTTAATTCACCCCTCCACTTT. Translating it yields CATSRETGVNSPLHF. The chain recombines TRBV15 with TRBJ1-6, with D maybe TRBD1 (6 bases). Deletions cut 0 bases from V and 6 bases from J, with 9 bases between. Germline CDR1 reads LNHNV; CDR2 reads YYDKDF (reference sequence). The CDR3 is made up of 15 amino acids.

This clonotype was counted ten times or more. The V call is TRBV6-2 or TRBV6-3, the J call TRBJ1-1; TRBD1 matches at 7 bases. The ends lost 2 bases at V and 5 bases at J; junction bases unmatched: 11. The CDR3 covers 16 residues. The V gene's germline CDR1 is MNHEY and CDR2 SVGEGT. CDR3 residues: CASSYDLSGQRTEAFF. DNA for the CDR3: TGTGCCAGCAGTTACGATCTATCGGGACAGCGGACTGAAGCTTTCTTT.

The table lists this clonotype with many counts. The chain employs TRBV20-1 and TRBJ2-1; 7 bases agree with TRBD2. This CDR3 region has 14 residues. Per the germline V gene, CDR1 is DFQATT and CDR2 is SNEGSKA (reference sequence). V lost 0 bases and J lost 7; bases outside the gene matches: 6. The CDR3 region has the DNA TGCAGTGCTAGAGATCTGGGAGGGGTTAATGAGCAGTTCTTC. Translation gives CSARDLGGVNEQFF.

The V gene is TRBV7-8, the J gene TRBJ2-7; D tentatively reads TRBD1 or TRBD2 (6 bases each). Germline lookup yields CDR1 SGHVS and CDR2 FQNEAQ. The CDR3 extends over 17 amino acids. The V end was cut by 6 bases, the J end by 0 bases, with 21 bases between. The CDR3 sequence: CASSPKVGGASSYEQYF. In DNA form, the CDR3 reads TGTGCCAGCAGTCCTAAGGTCGGGGGCGCAAGCTCCTACGAGCAGTACTTC.

The genes are TRBV19 and TRBJ2-5; possible D gene TRBD2, 5 bases. The CDR3 spans 14 residues. Germline values: CDR1 LNHDA, CDR2 SQIVND (reference sequence). The V end lost 3 bases, the J end lost 4 bases, and 12 bases lay between the germline ends. CDR3 nucleotide sequence: TGTGCCAGTAGTATCGCCGGGAAGAGAGAGACCCAGTACTTC. Encoded protein: CASSIAGKRETQYF.

A few counts support this clonotype. V is TRBV20-1 and J is TRBJ2-2, with D perhaps matching TRBD2 (5 bases). The CDR3 runs 15 residues. With 1 base removed from V and 3 bases from J, the gap between germline ends came to 12 bases. The germline CDR1 and CDR2 sequences are DFQATT and SNEGSKA (reference sequence). The CDR3 is CSARAGLFDTGELFF. DNA of the CDR3: TGCAGTGCTAGAGCGGGGTTGTTCGACACCGGGGAGCTGTTTTTT.

In its sample, this clonotype was seen a few times. This chain joins TRBV10-3 and TRBJ2-7; 8 nucleotides align to TRBD2. Germline V gene data show CDR1 as ENHRY and CDR2 as SYGVKD. V gave up 2 bases and J gave up 7 bases; unmatched junction bases: 4. The CDR3 is 13 residues long. The chain's CDR3 is CAISEEAGEEQYF. The CDR3 DNA is TGTGCCATCAGTGAGGAAGCGGGAGAGGAGCAGTACTTC.

The chain carries TRBV12-3 or TRBV12-4 and TRBJ2-7; 7 bases map to TRBD2. The CDR3 is 12 amino acids. V dropped 5 bases and J dropped 6; count of bases not matched to a gene: 4. Here the CDR3 reads CASSPWTSEQYF. The CDR3 DNA follows: TGTGCCAGCAGTCCTTGGACTAGCGAGCAGTACTTC.

Ten or more counts support this clonotype. The chain uses TRBV4-1 and TRBJ2-7; D remains ambiguous. Germline-derived CDR1 and CDR2 are MGHRA and YSYEKL. Trimming cost V 4 bases and J 7 bases, with 20 bases left between them. The CDR3 consists of 15 residues. The CDR3 loop is CASSLNWPSRVEQYF. CDR3 nucleotide sequence: TGCGCCAGCAGCCTGAATTGGCCCTCCAGAGTGGAGCAGTACTTC.

The chain combines TRBV18 with TRBJ2-7; 8 bases line up with TRBD1. CDR1 and CDR2 from the germline V gene are KGHSH and LQKENI. This CDR3 is 14 amino acids long. Germline trimming cut 5 bases from V and 0 bases from J; bases unmatched to any gene: 3. The CDR3 coding sequence is TGTGCCAGCTCAGAGGGACAGGCCTCCTACGAGCAGTACTTC. It codes for CASSEGQASYEQYF. The full variable domain, with the rest looked up from reference TRBV18 and TRBJ2-7, is NAGVMQNPRHLVRRRGQEARLRCSPMKGHSHVYWYRQLPEEGLKFMVYLQKENIIDESGMPKERFSAEFPKEGPSILRIQQVVRGDSAAYFCASSEGQASYEQYFGPGTRLTVT.

The chain couples TRBV5-4 to TRBJ2-7; TRBD2 might be the D (6 bases). Trimming left V 2 bases short and J 4 bases short, with 13 bases between. Per the germline V gene, CDR1 is SGHNT and CDR2 is YYREEE (reference sequence). This CDR3 spans 14 amino acids. This CDR3 is CASSFRGSLYEQYF. CDR3 nucleotide sequence: TGTGCCAGCAGCTTTCGGGGGAGTCTTTACGAGCAGTACTTC.

Ten or more counts support this clonotype. This chain joins TRBV7-9 and TRBJ2-2, with unresolved D. This CDR3 region has 13 residues. Germline CDR1 SEHNR, CDR2 FQNEAQ (reference sequence). The ends were cut back, 8 bases at V and 1 base at J, with 8 bases in the middle. CDR3 residues: CASLERNTGELFF. CDR3 in DNA: TGTGCCAGCCTTGAGCGGAACACCGGGGAGCTGTTTTTT.

This clonotype came up many times. J is TRBJ2-1 and V is TRBV27; 11 nucleotides align to TRBD2. The CDR3 contains 15 residues. Trimming cost V 2 bases and J 8 bases; bases outside gene matches: 5. The germline V gene encodes CDR1 MNHEY and CDR2 SMNVEV (reference sequence). CDR3 coding DNA: TGTGCCAGCAGTTTAATAGCGGGAGGGCCCTATGAGCAGTTCTTC. Its translation is CASSLIAGGPYEQFF.

This clonotype was seen repeatedly, ten times or more. This chain uses TRBV7-8 with TRBJ1-3; D uncertain. Deletions cut 5 bases from V and 0 bases from J, with 8 bases between. CDR3 length: 14 residues. CDR1 and CDR2 from the germline V gene are SGHVS and FQNEAQ. The CDR3 spells CASSPYGSGNTIYF. DNA of the CDR3: TGTGCCAGCAGCCCCTACGGCTCTGGAAACACCATATATTTT.

The V call is TRBV11-1, the J call TRBJ2-3; TRBD2 matches at 12 bases. The CDR3 has 18 amino acids. Germline CDR1 SGHAT, CDR2 FQDESV (reference sequence). J gave up 3 bases and V 3 bases, and 10 bases lay outside the gene matches. CDR3 amino acids: CASSFRLAGDGATDTQYF. The CDR3 nucleotides are TGTGCCAGCAGCTTTCGACTAGCGGGAGATGGGGCGACAGATACGCAGTATTTT.

V gene TRBV11-1 combines with J gene TRBJ1-5, with D tentatively TRBD1 (5 bases). The length of the CDR3 is 18 residues. Germline-derived CDR1 and CDR2 are SGHAT and FQDESV (reference sequence). Trimming shortened V by 7 bases and J by 0 bases, and 22 bases separated the two germline ends. The CDR3 here is CASISRGGSHYSNQPQHF. The CDR3 DNA sequence: TGTGCCAGCATCTCAAGGGGAGGGTCCCACTATAGCAATCAGCCCCAGCATTTT.

The chain joins TRBV14 to TRBJ2-3, with D perhaps matching TRBD1 or TRBD2 (5 bases each). Germline V gives CDR1 SGHDN, CDR2 FVKESK. With 0 bases removed from V and 2 bases from J, the gap between germline ends came to 18 bases. CDR3 size: 18 residues. CDR3 loop: CASSQEGLGVPSTDTQYF. CDR3 bases: TGTGCCAGCAGCCAAGAAGGATTGGGGGTTCCATCCACAGATACGCAGTATTTT.

V usage is TRBV9 and J usage is TRBJ2-1; 14 bases line up with TRBD2. Germline CDR1 SGDLS, CDR2 YYNGEE. This CDR3 region has 17 residues. With V trimmed by 4 bases and J by 5 bases, 8 bases remained unmatched. The chain's CDR3 is CASSLRTSGGPNNEQFF. The CDR3 DNA reads TGTGCCAGCAGCCTCAGGACTAGCGGGGGGCCAAACAATGAGCAGTTCTTC. The full variable domain, rest sourced from reference TRBV9 and TRBJ2-1, is DSGVTQTPKHLITATGQRVTLRCSPRSGDLSVYWYQQSLDQGLQFLIQYYNGEERAKGNILERFSAQQFPDLHSELNLSSLELGDSALYFCASSLRTSGGPNNEQFFGPGTRLTVL.

This clonotype was seen only a few times. This rearrangement joins TRBV6-5 to TRBJ2-1; 7 nucleotides align to TRBD2. In germline, CDR1 is MNHEY, CDR2 SVGAGI. The CDR3 is 15 residues long. With 1 base clipped from V and 6 bases from J, the junction kept 6 bases outside the gene matches. The CDR3, as DNA: TGTGCCAGCAGTTACTTCGCGGGAGATGTCAATGAGCAGTTCTTC. Translation gives CASSYFAGDVNEQFF.

This clonotype was detected many times. The junction shows a germline mismatch at one end, possibly a read error. This chain joins TRBV5-1 and TRBJ2-1; D not certain. The CDR3 loop spans 16 amino acids. The V gene's germline CDR1 is SGHRS and CDR2 YFSETQ. The CDR3 loop reads CANSLGSELPVEEQFF. The CDR3 DNA sequence: TGCGCCAACAGCTTAGGGTCGGAGCTCCCCGTGGAGGAGCAGTTCTTC.

At least ten counts were recorded for this clonotype. CDR3 region: CASSLVDERMVDTQYF. The CDR3 DNA reads as TGTGCCAGCAGCTTAGTCGACGAGAGAATGGTAGATACGCAGTATTTT. The J gene is TRBJ2-3, the V gene TRBV7-9; D call uncertain. The germline V and J ends were trimmed by 1 base and 5 bases, with 16 bases remaining between them. CDR3 length equals 16 residues. Germline V gene data show CDR1 as SEHNR and CDR2 as FQNEAQ (reference sequence).

This clonotype was seen repeatedly, ten times or more. The chain couples TRBV20-1 to TRBJ2-1, with TRBD2 matching over 9 bases. CDR1 is DFQATT and CDR2 is SNEGSKA in the germline V gene (reference sequence). V lost 5 bases to trimming and J lost 7 bases; unmatched junction nucleotides: 15. CDR3 length: 16 amino acids. The CDR3: CSASTLAGEGLNEQFF. The CDR3 DNA reads TGCAGTGCTTCTACATTAGCGGGAGAGGGATTGAATGAGCAGTTCTTC.

This clonotype showed up many times. The J gene is TRBJ1-2, the V gene TRBV20-1; D might be TRBD1 (6 bases). V was pared by 6 bases and J by 4 bases, with 21 bases between. CDR3 length equals 15 residues. CDR1 is DFQATT, CDR2 SNEGSKA, per germline (reference sequence). The CDR3 DNA follows: TGCAGTGCCCCTGATGGACAGCTAATCAGCTATGGCTACACCTTC. It yields the protein CSAPDGQLISYGYTF.

J is TRBJ2-4 and V is TRBV30, with 7 bases aligning to TRBD2. V trimming: 4 bases; J trimming: 0 bases; junction bases outside the gene matches: 3. CDR1 and CDR2 (germline): GTSNPN, SVGIG (reference sequence). CDR3 size: 14 residues. The CDR3 region is CAWTSGLAKNIQYF. CDR3 nucleotide sequence: TGTGCCTGGACTAGCGGACTAGCCAAAAACATTCAGTACTTC.

There are a few counts of this clonotype. The chain joins TRBV9 to TRBJ2-3, with D possibly TRBD1 on 5 matching bases. Germline CDR1 and CDR2: SGDLS and YYNGEE. V shed 3 bases and J shed 4 bases, with 6 bases lying between them. The CDR3 is made up of 12 amino acids. In DNA form, the CDR3 reads TGTGCCAGCAGCGAGGGGTCAGATACGCAGTATTTT. Translated, it gives CASSEGSDTQYF.

This clonotype was detected ten times or more. The rearrangement uses TRBV20-1 and TRBJ2-1, with D perhaps TRBD1 or TRBD2 (5 bases each). CDR3 length equals 15 residues. Germline lookup yields CDR1 DFQATT and CDR2 SNEGSKA (reference sequence). V was shortened by 2 bases and J by 8 bases, with 19 bases between the two germline ends. CDR3 protein: CSARTLTRGVHEQFF. The DNA of the CDR3 is TGCAGTGCTAGAACCCTGACGAGGGGAGTGCATGAGCAGTTCTTC.

This clonotype has more than one count but fewer than ten. The chain recombines TRBV30 with TRBJ2-7, with D perhaps matching TRBD1 or TRBD2 (5 bases each). CDR3 length equals 11 residues. With 6 bases removed from V and 3 bases from J, the gap between germline ends came to 9 bases. The V gene's germline CDR1 is GTSNPN and CDR2 SVGIG (reference sequence). The CDR3: CACQGVYEQYF. The CDR3 region has the DNA TGTGCCTGTCAGGGAGTCTACGAGCAGTACTTC.

This clonotype was recorded a few times. The chain links TRBV27 to TRBJ2-2; 10 bases align to TRBD2. The germline V gene encodes CDR1 MNHEY and CDR2 SMNVEV (reference sequence). V trimming: 1 base; J trimming: 7 bases; junction bases outside the gene matches: 9. The CDR3 is made up of 17 amino acids. The CDR3 region has the DNA TGTGCCAGCAGTTTATACTCCAGCGGGAGGGCCTTCGGGGAGCTGTTTTTT. It specifies CASSLYSSGRAFGELFF.